What follows are 24 T cell receptor beta chains derived from one specimen sequenced in a study of long-term antiretroviral therapy in people with HIV. Version v3.0 of the immunoSEQ assay was performed at survey level. Only in-frame clones appear in the TCRdb table, and some are missing; sequencing was by immunoSEQ multiplex PCR. The data contain about 20,000 clones, 80% to 85% of them singletons. This material consisted of unsorted PBMCs, taken 1.2 years after starting antiretroviral therapy. The source of these receptors is a woman between 40 and 50 years old with HIV.

The chain recombines TRBV7-9 with TRBJ2-2, with D unresolved. CDR3 length equals 16 residues. V gave up 3 bases and J gave up 1 base, with 12 bases separating them. Germline V gives CDR1 SEHNR, CDR2 FQNEAQ (reference sequence). The CDR3 spells CASSFVDLVNTGELFF. CDR3 sequence (DNA): TGTGCCAGCAGCTTCGTCGACTTGGTGAACACCGGGGAGCTGTTTTTT.

V usage is TRBV10-3 and J usage is TRBJ2-2, with 9 nucleotides matching TRBD2. After removal of 5 bases from V and 6 bases from J, the junction contained 7 bases not matched to a gene. The CDR3 runs 15 residues. In germline, CDR1 is ENHRY, CDR2 SYGVKD. CDR3: CAISTSSGTAGELFF. The CDR3, as DNA: TGTGCCATCAGTACATCTAGCGGGACTGCCGGGGAGCTGTTTTTT.

The V and J genes are TRBV11-2 and TRBJ2-7; the D gene is possibly TRBD2 (5 bases). Trimming removed 2 bases from V and 3 bases from J, with 8 bases in between. The germline V gene encodes CDR1 SGHAT and CDR2 FQNNGV. The CDR3 is 13 amino acids. CDR3 sequence (DNA): TGTGCCAGCAGCTTAACCGCGGGCTACGAGCAGTACTTC. Its protein product is CASSLTAGYEQYF.

This chain uses TRBV30 with TRBJ2-1; D call uncertain. The CDR3 runs to 14 residues. The ends were cut back, 1 base at V and 9 bases at J, with 16 bases in the middle. From germline, CDR1 is GTSNPN and CDR2 SVGIG (reference sequence). The CDR3 DNA reads as TGTGCCTGGAGTGCCTCCCGAACTATAGGTGAGCAGTTCTTC. Translated: CAWSASRTIGEQFF.

This chain joins TRBV6-1 and TRBJ1-2; tentatively, D is TRBD1 (6 bases). Germline V CDR1 and CDR2: MNHNS, SASEGT. The CDR3 spans 14 residues. Trimming pared 1 base from V and 0 bases from J, leaving 6 bases between. The CDR3 reads CASSEGTANYGYTF. In nucleotides, the CDR3 is TGTGCCAGCAGTGAAGGGACAGCTAACTATGGCTACACCTTC.

The chain joins TRBV7-8 to TRBJ1-2; 7 nucleotides agree with TRBD1. CDR1 and CDR2 (germline): SGHVS, FQNEAQ. Unmatched junction bases numbered 10, after V lost 4 bases and J lost 8 bases. The CDR3 runs 14 residues. The chain's CDR3 is CASSSFDRVPGYTF. The CDR3 nucleotides are TGTGCCAGCAGCTCCTTCGACAGGGTACCCGGCTACACCTTC. Full variable domain (remainder filled in from reference TRBV7-8 and TRBJ1-2): GAGVSQSPRYKVAKRGQDVALRCDPISGHVSLFWYQQALGQGPEFLTYFQNEAQLDKSGLPSDRFFAERPEGSVSTLKIQRTQQEDSAVYLCASSSFDRVPGYTFGSGTRLTVV.

This sequence joins TRBV4-3 and TRBJ2-5, with 7 bases fitting TRBD1. The CDR3 is made up of 15 amino acids. Looked up from germline, CDR1 is LGHNA and CDR2 is YSLEER. With 3 bases clipped from V and 1 base from J, the junction kept 5 bases outside the gene matches. In DNA, the CDR3 is TGCGCCAGCAGCCATTACGACAGGGCCCAAGAGACCCAGTACTTC. It is translated as CASSHYDRAQETQYF.

This sequence joins TRBV11-1 and TRBJ2-7, with 8 bases fitting TRBD2. CDR3 length: 15 amino acids. The junction had 8 bases not matched to a gene; V was cut back by 6 bases and J by 1 base. The germline V gene encodes CDR1 SGHAT and CDR2 FQDESV (reference sequence). CDR3 nucleotides: TGTGCCAGCAGTAAACCGGGACTAGAATCCTACGAGCAGTACTTC. Translating it yields CASSKPGLESYEQYF.

This chain joins TRBV19 and TRBJ1-2; D is ambiguous. CDR1 and CDR2 (germline): LNHDA, SQIVND (reference sequence). This CDR3 is built from 15 residues. Trimming took off 6 bases at V and 0 bases at J, with 14 bases between the two ends. The DNA of the CDR3 is TGTGCCAGTAGGTGGTCTCAGTTCGCTAACTATGGCTACACCTTC. Translation: CASRWSQFANYGYTF.

The chain uses TRBV6-6 and TRBJ2-1; D not certain. Trimming took off 3 bases at V and 5 bases at J, with 5 bases between the two ends. The CDR3 is 12 amino acids. Germline V lookup: CDR1 MNHNY, CDR2 SVGAGI (reference sequence). The CDR3 DNA reads TGTGCCAGCAGTTATTGGGACAATGAGCAGTTCTTC. Its protein product is CASSYWDNEQFF.

This clone was seen just once. The chain joins TRBV19 to TRBJ1-5; a weak D match, TRBD1 (5 bases). CDR1 and CDR2 from the germline V gene are LNHDA and SQIVND (reference sequence). The CDR3 is made up of 16 amino acids. With 7 bases removed from V and 4 bases from J, the gap between germline ends came to 20 bases. The CDR3 loop is CASKSLGQPSNQPQHF. CDR3 nucleotide sequence: TGTGCCAGTAAGAGTTTGGGGCAACCATCAAATCAGCCCCAGCATTTT.

The chain links TRBV11-2 to TRBJ2-7, with D perhaps TRBD1 (5 bases). Germline values: CDR1 SGHAT, CDR2 FQNNGV. Trimming cost V 5 bases and J 2 bases, with 13 bases left between them. The CDR3 consists of 14 residues. CDR3 coding DNA: TGTGCCAGCAGCAGGACAAATCAGCCCTACGAGCAGTACTTC. Translating gives CASSRTNQPYEQYF.

The rearrangement links TRBV5-4 to TRBJ2-1; TRBD2 aligns across 9 bases. The trim removed 0 bases at V and 8 bases at J, leaving 6 bases unmatched. Germline CDR1 and CDR2: SGHNT and YYREEE (reference sequence). The CDR3 spans 15 residues. The chain's CDR3 is CASSLVVAGDDEQFF. The CDR3 DNA is TGTGCCAGCAGCTTGGTTGTAGCGGGAGATGATGAGCAGTTCTTC.

This clone was found a few times. The chain recombines TRBV19 with TRBJ2-1; 10 nucleotides line up with TRBD2. The CDR3 is made up of 15 amino acids. Per the germline V gene, CDR1 is LNHDA and CDR2 is SQIVND (reference sequence). Unmatched junction bases numbered 9, after V lost 5 bases and J lost 8 bases. The CDR3 region has the DNA TGTGCCAGTAGTCCTAGCGGGAGCACTGGCGATGAGCAGTTCTTC. Translated: CASSPSGSTGDEQFF.

The rearrangement joins TRBV28 to TRBJ2-7; the match to TRBD2 covers 8 bases. V was pared by 4 bases and J by 3 bases, with 17 bases of the junction left unmatched. The CDR3 extends over 18 amino acids. Per germline, CDR1 MDHEN and CDR2 SYDVKM. Here the CDR3 DNA reads TGTGCCAGCAGTTCGCCTATTCCGGGAGGGGGAAAAATCTACGAGCAGTACTTC. As protein: CASSSPIPGGGKIYEQYF.

The chain carries TRBV11-2 and TRBJ2-3; D is unresolved. Germline V gene data show CDR1 as SGHAT and CDR2 as FQNNGV. This CDR3 comprises 13 residues. V gave up 0 bases and J gave up 2 bases, with 3 bases separating them. The CDR3, as DNA: TGTGCCAGCAGCTTAGACTACACAGATACGCAGTATTTT. Protein sequence: CASSLDYTDTQYF.

The chain has TRBV6-5 and TRBJ2-2; D is ambiguous. Looked up from germline, CDR1 is MNHEY and CDR2 is SVGAGI. The V gene lost 0 bases and the J gene lost 6 bases, with 2 bases spanning the gap. This CDR3 comprises 12 residues. In nucleotides, the CDR3 is TGTGCCAGCAGTTACTCGCCCGGGGAGCTGTTTTTT. It is translated as CASSYSPGELFF.

This clone occurred once. The V and J genes are TRBV19 and TRBJ2-1; D remains ambiguous. This CDR3 region has 12 residues. Germline V gene sequence: CDR1 LNHDA, CDR2 SQIVND (reference sequence). V was cut by 1 base and J by 6 bases, with 4 bases left in between. In DNA, the CDR3 is TGTGCCAGTAGTATAGCTCCCAATGAGCAGTTCTTC. Translated, it gives CASSIAPNEQFF. Drawing the rest from reference TRBV19 and TRBJ2-1, the complete variable domain is DGGITQSPKYLFRKEGQNVTLSCEQNLNHDAMYWYRQDPGQGLRLIYYSQIVNDFQKGDIAEGYSVSREKKESFPLTVTSAQKNPTAFYLCASSIAPNEQFFGPGTRLTVL.

This chain joins TRBV5-1 and TRBJ1-2; D gene uncertain. CDR1 is SGHRS, CDR2 YFSETQ, per germline. This CDR3 has 16 residues. The ends were cut back, 0 bases at V and 0 bases at J, with 12 bases in the middle. This CDR3 is CASSLDAGDTNYGYTF. The CDR3, as DNA: TGCGCCAGCAGCTTGGATGCAGGCGATACTAACTATGGCTACACCTTC.

Written as DNA, the CDR3 is TGCGCCAGCAGCACGGAAGTGACCCGCTACGAGCAGTACTTC. Protein product: CASSTEVTRYEQYF. The chain links TRBV5-1 to TRBJ2-7; the D is unclear. From germline, CDR1 is SGHRS and CDR2 YFSETQ. The CDR3 has 14 amino acids. Deletions cut 4 bases from V and 3 bases from J, with 14 bases between.

The rearrangement joins TRBV19 to TRBJ2-7; maybe TRBD2 (7 bases). V lost 4 bases to trimming and J lost 7 bases, with 17 bases between them. Germline V gene lookup returns CDR1 LNHDA and CDR2 SQIVND (reference sequence). The CDR3 length is 14 residues. CDR3 amino acids: CASSTGGEEGEQYF. The CDR3 nucleotides are TGTGCCAGTAGTACGGGGGGCGAGGAGGGAGAGCAGTACTTC. Using reference TRBV19 and TRBJ2-7 for the parts outside the CDR3, the full variable domain is DGGITQSPKYLFRKEGQNVTLSCEQNLNHDAMYWYRQDPGQGLRLIYYSQIVNDFQKGDIAEGYSVSREKKESFPLTVTSAQKNPTAFYLCASSTGGEEGEQYFGPGTRLTVT.

As to this clone: At one end the junction does not follow the germline gene, possibly because of a read error. The chain links TRBV6-4 to TRBJ1-2; D is uncertain. This CDR3 contains 11 residues. The V gene's germline CDR1 is MRHNA and CDR2 SNTAGT. This CDR3 reads CASRDSYGYTF. The CDR3 nucleotides read TGTGCCAGCAGAGACTCTTATGGCTACACCTTC.

The chain has TRBV4-1 and TRBJ2-5; D ambiguous. The CDR3 has 14 amino acids. The germline V and J ends were trimmed by 4 bases and 0 bases, with 9 bases remaining between them. Germline V gene data show CDR1 as MGHRA and CDR2 as YSYEKL. CDR3 nucleotide sequence: TGCGCCAGCAGCCTCCTACCGTACCAAGAGACCCAGTACTTC. Encoded protein: CASSLLPYQETQYF.

This clone was recorded a few times. The chain carries TRBV2 and TRBJ2-7; D unresolved. V dropped 8 bases and J dropped 3 bases, with 8 bases sitting between them. Germline V gene sequence: CDR1 SNHLY, CDR2 FYNNEI. The CDR3 spans 11 residues. CDR3 nucleotide sequence: TGTGCCAGCTCTCCGGGCTACGAGCAGTACTTC. Its translation is CASSPGYEQYF.